Presented here are 18 T cell receptor beta chains from one specimen sequenced in a study of T-cell memory formation after mild COVID-19. MiXCR, applied by TCRdb to the 5' RACE reads, yields one record per CDR3 protein. The profile covers hundreds of thousands of distinct CDR3 sequences, with approximately 16% appearing a single time and 20% to 25% taken by the ten largest. Input material: PBMCs or a T cell subset sorted from them (not recorded which). The source of these receptors is a man between 18 and 29 years old who had mild COVID-19 (a few samples of this study predate the infection). Cell type and time point are not known.

This clonotype was counted a few times. The chain couples TRBV12-3 or TRBV12-4 to TRBJ2-7; the D gene is possibly TRBD2 (6 bases). Trimming took off 5 bases at V and 7 bases at J, with 18 bases between the two ends. The CDR3 length is 14 residues. CDR3 sequence (DNA): TGTGCCAGCAGTGGGACTGGGCGGGCAATGGAGCAGTACTTC. Its protein is CASSGTGRAMEQYF.

In its sample, this clonotype was seen a few times. V is TRBV6-5 and J is TRBJ1-1; D perhaps matches TRBD1 (5 bases). The germline CDR1 and CDR2 sequences are MNHEY and SVGAGI. The CDR3 totals 13 residues. V was trimmed by 2 bases and J by 7 bases, leaving 11 bases between them. CDR3 loop: CASSYPGTGEAFF. The CDR3, as DNA: TGTGCCAGCAGTTACCCCGGTACAGGTGAAGCTTTCTTT.

The chain employs TRBV6-1 and TRBJ2-1, with D possibly matching TRBD1 (5 bases). This CDR3 contains 13 residues. The V gene's germline CDR1 is MNHNS and CDR2 SASEGT. Trimming removed 9 bases at V and 3 bases at J, with 12 bases between. The CDR3 DNA reads TGTGCCAGTCCAGGGTTACGCTACAATGAGCAGTTCTTC. The encoded protein is CASPGLRYNEQFF.

DNA for the CDR3: TGTGCCAGCAGTTATTCCGGGACAGGGGACATTCAGTACTTC. Its protein product is CASSYSGTGDIQYF. This chain joins TRBV6-5 and TRBJ2-4; 10 bases are shared with TRBD1. CDR3 size: 14 residues. Unmatched junction bases numbered 4, after V lost 3 bases and J lost 8 bases. CDR1 is MNHEY and CDR2 is SVGAGI in the germline V gene.

This clonotype was observed a handful of times. The chain's CDR3 is CSAEGARGIEQFF. CDR3 in DNA: TGCAGTGCTGAGGGGGCGCGTGGGATTGAGCAGTTCTTC. The rearrangement links TRBV20-1 to TRBJ2-1; 7 bases align to TRBD1. The CDR3 has 13 residues. Germline V gene lookup returns CDR1 DFQATT and CDR2 SNEGSKA (reference sequence). J was trimmed by 9 bases and V by 5 bases; bases with no gene match: 10.

This sequence joins TRBV2 and TRBJ2-5; TRBD1 agrees at 9 bases. The CDR3 runs 12 residues. After removal of 8 bases from V and 4 bases from J, the junction contained 2 bases not matched to a gene. CDR1 SNHLY and CDR2 FYNNEI come from the germline V gene. Here the CDR3 reads CASADRGETQYF. CDR3 DNA: TGTGCCAGCGCGGACAGGGGAGAGACCCAGTACTTC.

This clonotype was seen many times. This rearrangement joins TRBV7-2 to TRBJ2-3; a possible D gene is TRBD2 (6 bases). Trimming shortened V by 3 bases and J by 5 bases, and 12 bases separated the two germline ends. Germline CDR1 and CDR2: SGHTA and FQGNSA. There are 14 residues in the CDR3. CDR3 loop: CASSFDSGLDTQYF. The CDR3 DNA reads TGTGCCAGCAGCTTTGATAGCGGTCTAGATACGCAGTATTTT.

This clonotype was observed a few times. The J gene is TRBJ2-7, the V gene TRBV5-6; 9 bases fit TRBD1. V shed 2 bases and J 1 base; nucleotides not matched to a gene: 10. Per the germline V gene, CDR1 is SGHDT and CDR2 is YYEEEE. The CDR3 spans 17 residues. CDR3 sequence: CASSFSALQGASYEQYV. CDR3 in DNA: TGTGCCAGCAGCTTCTCCGCCCTACAGGGGGCTTCCTACGAGCAGTACGTC.

The genes are TRBV5-1 and TRBJ2-2; 15 bases match TRBD2. The CDR3 is made up of 18 amino acids. Trimming cost V 4 bases and J 5 bases; bases outside gene matches: 9. Germline CDR1 and CDR2: SGHRS and YFSETQ. The CDR3 nucleotides read TGCGCCAGCAGCGCTGGGACTAGCGGGGGGTCTGGAACCGGGGAGCTGTTTTTT. This sequence encodes CASSAGTSGGSGTGELFF.

The count of this clonotype is one. This chain connects TRBV6-6 to TRBJ2-7, with 7 bases identical to TRBD2. CDR1 and CDR2 from the germline V gene are MNHNY and SVGAGI (reference sequence). V was clipped by 2 bases and J by 6 bases; unmatched bases: 10. The CDR3 loop spans 15 amino acids. The CDR3 loop is CASSYAPGGYSEQYF. The CDR3 DNA reads as TGTGCCAGCAGTTACGCGCCGGGGGGATATAGCGAGCAGTACTTC.

This chain uses TRBV25-1 with TRBJ2-4, with a possible D match to TRBD1 (6 bases). V lost 6 bases to trimming and J lost 4 bases, with 19 bases between them. CDR1 MGHDK and CDR2 SYGVNS come from the germline V gene. The CDR3 has 16 amino acids. CDR3 in DNA: TGTGCCAGCAGACCCACTCGGACAGTTAGGAAAAACATTCAGTACTTC. Amino acid sequence: CASRPTRTVRKNIQYF.

This clonotype was observed a handful of times. The J gene is TRBJ1-5, the V gene TRBV7-9, with TRBD1 identical over 8 bases. The CDR3 has 13 amino acids. Germline loops: CDR1 SEHNR, CDR2 FQNEAQ (reference sequence). Unmatched junction bases numbered 4, after V lost 5 bases and J lost 7 bases. The CDR3: CASSRTGLQPQHF. CDR3 bases: TGTGCCAGCAGCCGGACAGGGTTACAGCCCCAGCATTTT.

This clonotype was observed a handful of times. The rearrangement joins TRBV3-1 to TRBJ2-3; D might be TRBD2 (5 bases). The V end was cut by 3 bases, the J end by 8 bases, with 12 bases between. The germline gives CDR1 LGHDT, CDR2 YNNKEL (reference sequence). The length of the CDR3 is 13 residues. The CDR3 bases are TGTGCCAGCAGCCAGGGTAGCGAGGGTACGCAGTATTTT. This translates into CASSQGSEGTQYF.

V gene TRBV28 combines with J gene TRBJ2-5; 7 nucleotides align to TRBD2. Germline CDR1 and CDR2: MDHEN and SYDVKM. The CDR3 sequence is 14 residues long. After removal of 5 bases from V and 3 bases from J, the junction contained 6 bases not matched to a gene. CDR3 residues: CASSPGTMEETQYF. CDR3 coding DNA: TGTGCCAGCAGTCCCGGGACTATGGAAGAGACCCAGTACTTC.

The chain couples TRBV5-1 to TRBJ2-3; 8 bases fit TRBD1. CDR3 size: 17 residues. Germline-derived CDR1 and CDR2 are SGHRS and YFSETQ. The V segment lost 3 bases and the J segment 6 bases; nucleotides outside the gene matches: 15. The DNA for the CDR3 is TGCGCCAGCAGCTCGTCGACAGGGGCCCTCCCTGGGGATACGCAGTATTTT. Translation gives CASSSSTGALPGDTQYF.

This clonotype was recorded a few times. CDR3 sequence: CASSFIDLNTEAFF. CDR3 nucleotide sequence: TGCGCCAGCAGCTTCATAGATTTGAACACTGAAGCTTTCTTT. J is TRBJ1-1 and V is TRBV5-1; D ambiguous. Trimming shortened V by 2 bases and J by 0 bases, and 8 bases separated the two germline ends. CDR3 length: 14 amino acids. Germline V lookup: CDR1 SGHRS, CDR2 YFSETQ.

This clonotype was recorded a few times. The chain employs TRBV4-2 and TRBJ2-7, with 8 bases lining up with TRBD1. The trim removed 0 bases at V and 2 bases at J, leaving 3 bases unmatched. CDR1 LGHNA and CDR2 YNFKEQ come from the germline V gene. This CDR3 region has 15 residues. The CDR3 DNA is TGTGCCAGCAGCCAAGAACCAGGGGGCGCCTACGAGCAGTACTTC. The encoded protein is CASSQEPGGAYEQYF.

CDR3 residues: CSARAGPIEQYF. The CDR3 DNA reads TGCAGTGCTAGAGCGGGTCCAATCGAGCAGTACTTC. The V and J genes are TRBV20-1 and TRBJ2-7; D uncertain. Trimming took 1 base from V and 6 from J, leaving 10 bases between them. CDR1 is DFQATT and CDR2 is SNEGSKA in the germline V gene (reference sequence). The CDR3 loop spans 12 amino acids.